This paragraph covers one TCR beta chain sequence. The sample is drawn from a study of control samples from healthy donors and cancer patients. Libraries were prepared by immunoSEQ multiplex PCR; TCRdb keeps only in-frame clonotypes and omits some of them. The sample records some 80,000 clones, over 85% being singletons. Germline CDR1 reads SGHTA; CDR2 reads FQGTGA. CDR3 size: 16 residues. The V end was cut by 5 bases, the J end by 7 bases, with 22 bases between. The rearrangement links TRBV7-3 to TRBJ2-3; tentatively, D is TRBD2 (6 bases). The sample comprised PBMCs. The receptor was derived from a woman aged 55-70 years with head and neck cancer. The CDR3 sequence is CASSPGRDARRYTQYF. For the CDR3, the DNA is TGTGCCAGCAGCCCCGGGCGGGATGCCCGAAGGTATACGCAGTATTTT.